Presented here are 25 T cell receptor beta chains from one specimen sequenced in a study of T cells in Graves' hyperthyroidism and ophthalmopathy. Amplification targeted TCR beta CDR3 regions from RNA transcripts. RT-PCR in the first round (using the HTBI primer set) targeted the TCR CDR3. TCRdb passed the multiplex PCR reads through MiXCR, listing each CDR3 protein once. The repertoire has a few hundred thousand distinct CDR3 sequences, around 25% of them found once; the top ten carry less than 85%. Sequenced input: blood. The receptors were sampled from a man in his fifties with Graves' hyperthyroidism.

The V and J genes are TRBV4-1 and TRBJ2-3, with 9 bases lining up with TRBD2. This CDR3 is 15 amino acids long. The trim removed 4 bases at V and 1 base at J, leaving 3 bases unmatched. CDR1 is MGHRA and CDR2 is YSYEKL in the germline V gene. CDR3 nucleotides: TGCGCCAGCAGCCTAGCGGGGGATGGCACAGATACGCAGTATTTT. Protein: CASSLAGDGTDTQYF.

V gene TRBV7-2 combines with J gene TRBJ2-7, with 9 bases lining up with TRBD1. The junction had 12 bases not matched to a gene; V was cut back by 6 bases and J by 6 bases. Per the germline V gene, CDR1 is SGHTA and CDR2 is FQGNSA. The CDR3 sequence is 15 residues long. DNA of the CDR3: TGTGCCAGCAGTTACTCGAGGACAGGGGTTTCCGAGCAGTACTTC. Translated: CASSYSRTGVSEQYF.

Concerning this clonotype: It may be a read error: a sequence one base away is much more abundant. The V call is TRBV28, the J call TRBJ2-1; 12 nucleotides align to TRBD2. CDR3 size: 14 residues. Germline CDR1 is MDHEN and CDR2 is SYDVKM. The V segment lost 7 bases and the J segment 9 bases; nucleotides outside the gene matches: 7. CDR3 nucleotides: TGTGCCAGCAAAGCTAGCGGGAGGGCCGTTGAGCAGTTCTTC. Protein sequence: CASKASGRAVEQFF.

This clonotype turned up a few times. The rearrangement uses TRBV29-1 and TRBJ2-7; D assignment may be TRBD1 or TRBD2 (5 bases each). CDR3 length: 12 amino acids. Germline loops: CDR1 SQVTM, CDR2 ANQGSEA. With 6 bases removed from V and 5 bases from J, the gap between germline ends came to 14 bases. CDR3 nucleotide sequence: TGCAGCGTAGTACAAGTGGGGGACGAGCAGTACTTC. Translation: CSVVQVGDEQYF.

This clonotype has only a few counts. J is TRBJ2-1 and V is TRBV20-1; D possibly corresponds to TRBD2 (6 bases). V was pared by 0 bases and J by 9 bases, with 24 bases between. This CDR3 has 17 residues. Germline values: CDR1 DFQATT, CDR2 SNEGSKA (reference sequence). CDR3 bases: TGCAGTGCTAGAGATGGGGCGGACTCCCGCGGGAACTCTGAGCAGTTCTTC. Its translation is CSARDGADSRGNSEQFF.

The chain couples TRBV6-1 to TRBJ2-7; D may match TRBD1 or TRBD2 (5 bases each). Germline-derived CDR1 and CDR2 are MNHNS and SASEGT. Deletions cut 8 bases from V and 1 base from J, with 15 bases between. CDR3 length: 14 residues. DNA of the CDR3: TGTGCCAGCCCTGGTAGGGGAGATTCCTACGAGCAGTACTTC. Translation: CASPGRGDSYEQYF.

The chain recombines TRBV5-1 with TRBJ2-1, with D unresolved. Deletions cut 4 bases from V and 9 bases from J, with 17 bases between. The length of the CDR3 is 14 residues. Germline-derived CDR1 and CDR2 are SGHRS and YFSETQ. The CDR3 nucleotides read TGCGCCAGCAGCCCCCCGCCCTTAGAGGCTGAGCAGTTCTTC. Protein: CASSPPPLEAEQFF. The complete variable domain, with remaining parts taken from reference TRBV5-1 and TRBJ2-1, reads KAGVTQTPRYLIKTRGQQVTLSCSPISGHRSVSWYQQTPGQGLQFLFEYFSETQRNKGNFPGRFSGRQFSNSRSEMNVSTLELGDSALYLCASSPPPLEAEQFFGPGTRLTVL.

The table lists this clonotype with a count of one. The chain joins TRBV15 to TRBJ1-4, with TRBD1 as a possible D gene (6 bases). The CDR3 spans 15 residues. Germline CDR1 reads LNHNV; CDR2 reads YYDKDF (reference sequence). V was trimmed by 3 bases and J by 0 bases, leaving 8 bases between them. CDR3 DNA: TGTGCCACCAGCAGGGGGACACCAACTAATGAAAAACTGTTTTTT. Translated: CATSRGTPTNEKLFF.

This clonotype was picked up many times. The rearrangement links TRBV7-8 to TRBJ2-7, with D hard to call. The CDR3 spans 13 residues. CDR1 is SGHVS, CDR2 FQNEAQ, per germline. Trimming left V 2 bases short and J 0 bases short, with 5 bases between. For the CDR3, the DNA is TGTGCCAGCAGCTTACATCACTCCTACGAGCAGTACTTC. It specifies CASSLHHSYEQYF.

In its sample, this clonotype was seen a few times. This chain links TRBV28 with TRBJ2-2; tentatively, D is TRBD2 (6 bases). This CDR3 contains 14 residues. Germline lookup yields CDR1 MDHEN and CDR2 SYDVKM. The V gene lost 2 bases and the J gene lost 6 bases, with 10 bases spanning the gap. CDR3 DNA: TGTGCCAGCAGTTTAAAACTAGCCTCCGGGGAGCTGTTTTTT. Protein product: CASSLKLASGELFF.

This clonotype was seen many times. The rearrangement links TRBV5-1 to TRBJ2-7, with a weak D call TRBD1 (5 bases). The germline CDR1 and CDR2 sequences are SGHRS and YFSETQ. The V gene lost 1 base and the J gene lost 6 bases, with 14 bases spanning the gap. CDR3 size: 14 residues. CDR3 sequence reads: CASSLTGAKFEQYF. The DNA for the CDR3 is TGCGCCAGCAGCTTGACAGGAGCCAAATTCGAGCAGTACTTC.

The gene calls are TRBV27 and TRBJ2-1; possibly TRBD2 for D (5 bases). This CDR3 has 12 residues. The germline V gene encodes CDR1 MNHEY and CDR2 SMNVEV (reference sequence). V was cut by 4 bases and J by 7 bases, with 8 bases left in between. The CDR3 here is CASSSPGNEQFF. In nucleotides, the CDR3 is TGTGCCAGCAGTTCCCCGGGGAATGAGCAGTTCTTC.

The chain recombines TRBV7-3 with TRBJ2-1, with 11 positions matching TRBD2. With 0 bases clipped from V and 7 bases from J, the junction kept 8 bases outside the gene matches. This CDR3 is built from 17 residues. CDR1 is SGHTA and CDR2 is FQGTGA in the germline V gene. DNA of the CDR3: TGTGCCAGCAGCTTAACGTTTACTAGCGGGAGCGCGAATGAGCAGTTCTTC. It yields the protein CASSLTFTSGSANEQFF.

This clonotype was counted many times. The V call is TRBV7-2, the J call TRBJ2-3, with TRBD2 matching over 10 bases. Germline V lookup: CDR1 SGHTA, CDR2 FQGNSA. This CDR3 is built from 16 residues. J was trimmed by 1 base and V by 1 base; bases with no gene match: 2. The CDR3 spells CASSLVGTSGTDTQYF. Written as DNA, the CDR3 is TGTGCCAGCAGCTTAGTTGGGACTAGCGGCACAGATACGCAGTATTTT.

This clonotype has at least ten counts. V usage is TRBV12-5 and J usage is TRBJ1-1; maybe TRBD1 (6 bases). Trimming took off 0 bases at V and 8 bases at J, with 16 bases between the two ends. Germline CDR1 LGHNT, CDR2 FRNRAP. This CDR3 region has 15 residues. In DNA, the CDR3 is TGTGCTAGTGGTTTGGTCGAAGGGGGACGCACAGAAGCTTTCTTT. Its protein is CASGLVEGGRTEAFF.

The chain carries TRBV7-6 and TRBJ2-1; D ambiguous. The V gene lost 2 bases and the J gene lost 4 bases, with 15 bases spanning the gap. This CDR3 has 16 residues. Germline lookup yields CDR1 SGHVS and CDR2 FNYEAQ. The CDR3 region has the DNA TGTGCCAGCAGCTTATCGTCTCACGGGCCGTACAATGAGCAGTTCTTC. It is translated as CASSLSSHGPYNEQFF.

V and J are TRBV2 and TRBJ2-1, with 9 bases lining up with TRBD2. The CDR3 covers 15 residues. Germline CDR1 reads SNHLY; CDR2 reads FYNNEI. The J segment lost 7 bases and the V segment lost 6 bases, leaving 10 bases of the junction unmatched. CDR3 protein: CASRIPGLAKNEQFF. CDR3 nucleotides: TGTGCCAGCAGAATTCCGGGACTAGCAAAGAATGAGCAGTTCTTC. Variable domain in full (rest from reference TRBV2 and TRBJ2-1): EPEVTQTPSHQVTQMGQEVILRCVPISNHLYFYWYRQILGQKVEFLVSFYNNEISEKSEIFDDQFSVERPDGSNFTLKIRSTKLEDSAMYFCASRIPGLAKNEQFFGPGTRLTVL.

This clonotype has just a few counts. The chain uses TRBV27 and TRBJ2-7, with 7 bases that match TRBD1. This CDR3 is 15 amino acids long. Trimming removed 0 bases from V and 4 bases from J; junction bases left unmatched: 6. Germline CDR1 is MNHEY and CDR2 is SMNVEV (reference sequence). The CDR3 loop is CASSLSQGSKYEQYF. DNA of the CDR3: TGTGCCAGCAGTTTATCACAGGGGAGTAAGTACGAGCAGTACTTC.

This clonotype was seen only a few times. The V call is TRBV10-3, the J call TRBJ1-2, with no clear D. CDR3 length equals 14 residues. The germline V gene has CDR1 ENHRY and CDR2 SYGVKD. The ends were cut back, 3 bases at V and 5 bases at J, with 13 bases in the middle. CDR3 nucleotides: TGTGCCATCAGTGACTGGACGGTCTCGTATGGCTACACCTTC. Amino acids: CAISDWTVSYGYTF.

This clonotype was counted only a few times. The V gene is TRBV18, the J gene TRBJ2-7; no clear D gene. V was trimmed by 4 bases and J by 3 bases, leaving 13 bases between them. This CDR3 contains 14 residues. Germline CDR1 KGHSH, CDR2 LQKENI. Here the CDR3 reads CASSQGRSNYEQYF. CDR3 in DNA: TGTGCCAGCTCACAGGGCCGGTCCAACTACGAGCAGTACTTC.

In its sample, this clonotype was seen many times. This rearrangement joins TRBV18 to TRBJ2-1; D is perhaps TRBD2 (5 bases). V was trimmed by 0 bases and J by 9 bases, leaving 9 bases between them. Germline V CDR1 and CDR2: KGHSH, LQKENI. This CDR3 contains 13 residues. The CDR3 nucleotides read TGTGCCAGCTCACCACCGTCTGGGAGTGAGCAGTTCTTC. Translated, it gives CASSPPSGSEQFF.

This clonotype appeared a few times. The chain uses TRBV28 and TRBJ2-5; TRBD1 is a possible D gene (5 bases). Trimming removed 6 bases from V and 3 bases from J, with 11 bases in between. The CDR3 has 13 amino acids. CDR1 and CDR2 (germline): MDHEN, SYDVKM. The CDR3 nucleotides are TGTGCCAGCAGCTCAGGGATCGAAGAGACCCAGTACTTC. Its protein is CASSSGIEETQYF.

As concerns this clonotype: A much larger clone lies one base from this, so it may be a read error. This chain joins TRBV3-1 and TRBJ1-2; TRBD1 matches at 7 bases. Germline-derived CDR1 and CDR2 are LGHDT and YNNKEL (reference sequence). The J segment lost 8 bases and the V segment lost 4 bases, leaving 7 bases of the junction unmatched. The CDR3 has 13 residues. The CDR3 bases are TGTGCCAGCAGCCGACAGGGTACCACCGGCTACACCTTC. Its translation: CASSRQGTTGYTF.

The rearrangement links TRBV7-3 to TRBJ1-2; maybe TRBD1 (5 bases). The CDR3 consists of 14 residues. Germline-derived CDR1 and CDR2 are SGHTA and FQGTGA. V lost 5 bases and J lost 5, with 15 bases in between. In DNA, the CDR3 is TGTGCCAGCAGCCCGAGCGGGGGGGGATATGGCTACACCTTC. As protein: CASSPSGGGYGYTF. Full variable domain (rest looked up from reference TRBV7-3 and TRBJ1-2): GAGVSQTPSNKVTEKGKYVELRCDPISGHTALYWYRQSLGQGPEFLIYFQGTGAADDSGLPNDRFFAVRPEGSVSTLKIQRTERGDSAVYLCASSPSGGGYGYTFGSGTRLTVV.

The chain uses TRBV13 and TRBJ2-5; 7 nucleotides agree with TRBD1. After removal of 7 bases from V and 6 bases from J, the junction contained 14 bases not matched to a gene. The CDR3 sequence is 15 residues long. The germline CDR1 and CDR2 sequences are PRHDT and FYEKMQ (reference sequence). CDR3 sequence reads: CASTSGDRDGQTQYF. The CDR3 DNA is TGTGCCAGCACCTCAGGAGACAGGGACGGACAGACCCAGTACTTC.